This passage covers 23 T cell receptor beta chains from one sample sequenced in a study of shared clonotypes between healthy human individuals. The method was immunoSEQ multiplex PCR; TCRdb's version includes in-frame clones alone and lacks a portion of them. The data show a few hundred thousand clones, with around 81% seen just once and about 12% held by the top ten. The sequencing input was PBMCs. The receptors derive from a woman aged 40 to 50 in good health. Some clones in this sample may be carry-over from other donors' samples.

The chain combines TRBV10-3 with TRBJ2-7, with 9 bases lining up with TRBD2. With 5 bases clipped from V and 3 bases from J, the junction kept 2 bases outside the gene matches. The germline V gene encodes CDR1 ENHRY and CDR2 SYGVKD. The CDR3 extends over 13 amino acids. The CDR3 spells CAISSGRYYEQYF. In nucleotides, the CDR3 is TGTGCCATCAGTAGCGGGAGGTACTACGAGCAGTACTTC.

The chain carries TRBV2 and TRBJ2-1; no reliable D call. V lost 4 bases and J lost 9, with 13 bases in between. The germline CDR1 and CDR2 sequences are SNHLY and FYNNEI. The CDR3 sequence is 13 residues long. CDR3 sequence: CASSAGMSVEQFF. The DNA for the CDR3 is TGTGCCAGCAGTGCTGGGATGTCGGTTGAGCAGTTCTTC.

The chain recombines TRBV4-1 with TRBJ2-3; D assignment may be TRBD1 or TRBD2 (5 bases each). This CDR3 contains 14 residues. Trimming shortened V by 1 base and J by 9 bases, and 14 bases separated the two germline ends. Germline V gene lookup returns CDR1 MGHRA and CDR2 YSYEKL. CDR3 in DNA: TGCGCCAGCAGCCAAGGCTGGGGGATTGGGACGCAGTATTTT. Amino acids: CASSQGWGIGTQYF.

The chain is built from TRBV10-3 and TRBJ2-5, with D possibly TRBD2 on 5 matching bases. The CDR3 spans 13 residues. Deletions cut 6 bases from V and 1 base from J, with 9 bases between. Germline lookup yields CDR1 ENHRY and CDR2 SYGVKD. In DNA, the CDR3 is TGTGCCATCAGCGGGATTCGCCAAGAGACCCAGTACTTC. Translation: CAISGIRQETQYF.

This clone was detected a few times. The genes are TRBV18 and TRBJ1-4, with 7 nucleotides matching TRBD1. Per germline, CDR1 KGHSH and CDR2 LQKENI. J gave up 4 bases and V 2 bases, and 7 bases lay outside the gene matches. The CDR3 is 16 amino acids. Here the CDR3 reads CASSPTTTGYNEKLFF. CDR3 nucleotide sequence: TGTGCCAGCTCACCAACTACGACAGGGTATAATGAAAAACTGTTTTTT.

This clone occurred a few times. The V call is TRBV6-5, the J call TRBJ2-7, with 7 bases matching TRBD2. Germline-derived CDR1 and CDR2 are MNHEY and SVGAGI. The V segment lost 0 bases and the J segment 5 bases; nucleotides outside the gene matches: 10. The CDR3 is 16 residues long. CDR3 coding DNA: TGTGCCAGCAGTTACTCGACCGCGGGAGTCCGGCACGAGCAGTACTTC. This translates into CASSYSTAGVRHEQYF.

The V and J genes are TRBV2 and TRBJ2-7; TRBD2 matches 7 bases. CDR1 SNHLY and CDR2 FYNNEI come from the germline V gene. The CDR3 contains 12 residues. With V trimmed by 6 bases and J by 3 bases, 2 bases remained unmatched. Written as DNA, the CDR3 is TGTGCCAGCAGCCCTAGCGGCTACGAGCAGTACTTC. This translates into CASSPSGYEQYF.

This clone was counted once. The rearrangement links TRBV7-8 to TRBJ2-7; weak D call: TRBD2 (6 bases). The CDR3 is 15 residues long. The germline CDR1 and CDR2 sequences are SGHVS and FQNEAQ. The germline V and J ends were trimmed by 5 bases and 3 bases, with 17 bases remaining between them. CDR3 in amino acids: CASSPSGLSHYEQYF. In nucleotides, the CDR3 is TGTGCCAGCAGCCCATCGGGACTCTCGCACTACGAGCAGTACTTC. Complete variable domain (other parts from reference TRBV7-8 and TRBJ2-7): GAGVSQSPRYKVAKRGQDVALRCDPISGHVSLFWYQQALGQGPEFLTYFQNEAQLDKSGLPSDRFFAERPEGSVSTLKIQRTQQEDSAVYLCASSPSGLSHYEQYFGPGTRLTVT.

A few counts support this clone. The chain uses TRBV9 and TRBJ1-2; D unclear. Germline assignment: CDR1 SGDLS and CDR2 YYNGEE. The V end lost 4 bases, the J end lost 2 bases, and 6 bases lay between the germline ends. This CDR3 spans 12 amino acids. For the CDR3, the DNA is TGTGCCAGCAGCCGGGAGAACTATGGCTACACCTTC. It translates to CASSRENYGYTF.

This chain connects TRBV19 to TRBJ1-5; no definite D call. In germline, CDR1 is LNHDA, CDR2 SQIVND (reference sequence). This CDR3 has 15 amino acids. The ends were cut back, 0 bases at V and 0 bases at J, with 6 bases in the middle. The CDR3 region has the DNA TGTGCCAGTAGTATAGAGTCGGTTAGCAATCAGCCCCAGCATTTT. The encoded protein is CASSIESVSNQPQHF.

The chain links TRBV5-5 to TRBJ2-2, with D tentatively TRBD2 (5 bases). The CDR3 has 15 amino acids. Germline CDR1 SGHKS, CDR2 YYEKEE (reference sequence). Trimming removed 0 bases from V and 6 bases from J, with 12 bases in between. The CDR3 region has the DNA TGTGCCAGCAGCTTGGCCCGGGGTGTAGCCGGGGAGCTGTTTTTT. Translated, it gives CASSLARGVAGELFF.

The chain links TRBV5-1 to TRBJ1-3; D is unresolved. Trimming cost V 2 bases and J 8 bases, with 14 bases left between them. CDR1 is SGHRS, CDR2 YFSETQ, per germline. CDR3 length equals 14 residues. The chain's CDR3 is CASSFVPGGDTIYF. The DNA of the CDR3 is TGCGCCAGCAGCTTCGTTCCGGGAGGAGACACCATATATTTT.

This clone has only one observation. The chain couples TRBV27 to TRBJ2-7; TRBD2 agrees at 12 bases. Looked up from germline, CDR1 is MNHEY and CDR2 is SMNVEV (reference sequence). The CDR3 contains 14 residues. V gave up 5 bases and J gave up 8 bases; unmatched junction bases: 7. The CDR3 reads CASSETSGSGKQYF. Written as DNA, the CDR3 is TGTGCCAGCAGTGAGACTAGCGGGAGCGGGAAGCAGTACTTC.

This rearrangement joins TRBV9 to TRBJ2-1, with TRBD2 matching 13 bases. This CDR3 has 16 residues. Germline V gives CDR1 SGDLS, CDR2 YYNGEE. Losses at the gene ends were 0 bases for V and 7 bases for J; bases not matched to a gene: 4. The DNA for the CDR3 is TGTGCCAGCAGCGTAGTGGGGACTAGCGGGGTGAATGAGCAGTTCTTC. It codes for CASSVVGTSGVNEQFF.

This clone has at least ten counts. The chain has TRBV14 and TRBJ1-1; no firm D call. Germline loops: CDR1 SGHDN, CDR2 FVKESK. Trimming cost V 0 bases and J 10 bases, with 9 bases left between them. The CDR3 covers 12 residues. The CDR3 DNA is TGTGCCAGCAGCCAAGATCTTTCGGTAGCTTTCTTT. Translation gives CASSQDLSVAFF.

The chain links TRBV11-2 to TRBJ2-3; D uncertain. V lost 3 bases and J 2 bases, leaving 12 bases between the germline ends. The V gene's germline CDR1 is SGHAT and CDR2 FQNNGV. This CDR3 has 15 residues. CDR3 sequence reads: CASSFHPRTTDTQYF. The CDR3 nucleotides are TGTGCCAGCAGCTTCCATCCAAGGACCACAGATACGCAGTATTTT.

V and J are TRBV28 and TRBJ2-3; possible D gene TRBD1, 6 bases. V shed 7 bases and J shed 2 bases, with 19 bases lying between them. Germline-derived CDR1 and CDR2 are MDHEN and SYDVKM. The CDR3 totals 16 residues. As DNA, the CDR3 is TGTGCCAGCACCTCGGTTTTCCGGGACACCACAGATACGCAGTATTTT. Its protein product is CASTSVFRDTTDTQYF.

This chain connects TRBV6-1 to TRBJ1-5; D is unclear. V lost 1 base, J lost 2 bases, and 9 bases lay in between. The germline gives CDR1 MNHNS, CDR2 SASEGT. The CDR3 consists of 15 residues. The CDR3 region is CASSEGARGNQPQHF. The DNA of the CDR3 is TGTGCCAGCAGTGAAGGAGCCAGAGGCAATCAGCCCCAGCATTTT.

J is TRBJ1-2 and V is TRBV16; D is perhaps TRBD1 (5 bases). The CDR3 is 14 residues long. Germline CDR1 is KGHSY and CDR2 is FQNENV. V dropped 1 base and J dropped 7 bases, with 13 bases sitting between them. The CDR3 spells CASSQFLQEAGYTF. The CDR3 nucleotides read TGTGCCAGCAGCCAATTTCTACAGGAGGCTGGCTACACCTTC.

The chain is built from TRBV4-2 and TRBJ2-7; TRBD2 matches at 9 bases. Germline V lookup: CDR1 LGHNA, CDR2 YNFKEQ. The CDR3 consists of 16 residues. The trim removed 0 bases at V and 11 bases at J, leaving 14 bases unmatched. CDR3 protein: CASSQDGGSGSVRKYF. The CDR3 nucleotides are TGTGCCAGCAGCCAAGATGGGGGTAGCGGGAGCGTCCGTAAGTACTTC.

The chain is built from TRBV28 and TRBJ1-4, with a weak D call TRBD1 (6 bases). This CDR3 has 15 amino acids. Germline V gives CDR1 MDHEN, CDR2 SYDVKM. V lost 6 bases, J lost 0 bases, and 11 bases lay in between. The CDR3 is CASRRQDATNEKLFF. The CDR3 DNA reads TGTGCCAGCAGGAGACAGGATGCAACTAATGAAAAACTGTTTTTT. The whole variable domain, remainder taken from reference TRBV28 and TRBJ1-4, is DVKVTQSSRYLVKRTGEKVFLECVQDMDHENMFWYRQDPGLGLRLIYFSYDVKMKEKGDIPEGYSVSREKKERFSLILESASTNQTSMYLCASRRQDATNEKLFFGSGTQLSVL.

The count of this clone is one. The V call is TRBV6-5, the J call TRBJ2-7; 13 bases map to TRBD2. Germline V lookup: CDR1 MNHEY, CDR2 SVGAGI. After removal of 2 bases from V and 2 bases from J, the junction contained 3 bases not matched to a gene. The CDR3 extends over 16 amino acids. CDR3 sequence: CASSYGLAGDPYEQYF. Here the CDR3 DNA reads TGTGCCAGCAGTTACGGACTAGCGGGAGACCCCTACGAGCAGTACTTC.

V is TRBV28 and J is TRBJ2-7; D might be TRBD2 (6 bases). CDR1 MDHEN and CDR2 SYDVKM come from the germline V gene. Trimming removed 5 bases at V and 2 bases at J, with 13 bases between. The CDR3 length is 14 residues. The CDR3 loop reads CASSPGTVAYEQYF. The CDR3 nucleotides read TGTGCCAGCAGTCCCGGGACTGTAGCCTACGAGCAGTACTTC. Drawing the rest from reference TRBV28 and TRBJ2-7, the complete variable domain is DVKVTQSSRYLVKRTGEKVFLECVQDMDHENMFWYRQDPGLGLRLIYFSYDVKMKEKGDIPEGYSVSREKKERFSLILESASTNQTSMYLCASSPGTVAYEQYFGPGTRLTVT.